This T cell receptor beta chain stems from a study of cytomegalovirus exposure and HLA in healthy donors. It was healthy bone marrow donors who served as donors. Germline trimming cut 3 bases from V and 5 bases from J; bases unmatched to any gene: 5. Germline CDR1 reads SGDLS; CDR2 reads YYNGEE. The CDR3 consists of 14 residues. A word on this clone: Its antigen is as yet unknown.

Study outcomes and limitations: In a later analysis, a missense DCLRE1C variant was linked to TCR beta V- and J-gene trimming. The analysis excluded some indistinguishable V segments, including TRBV6-2 and TRBV6-3.

Researchers ran the PCR with 60 Vbeta and 13 Jbeta primers. Some clones are missing from TCRdb's copy, which holds only in-frame ones; the method was immunoSEQ multiplex PCR. The sample includes under 150,000 clones, 63% of them seen just once. The clonotype originates from a man between 40 and 49 years old in good health and CMV-seropositive. Sequencing was performed on PBMCs. The V gene is TRBV9, the J gene TRBJ2-1, with 7 bases lining up with TRBD1. The CDR3: CASSASDRDNEQFF. CDR3 nucleotides: TGTGCCAGCAGCGCATCAGACAGGGACAATGAGCAGTTCTTC.